A selection of T cell receptor beta chains follows, all from one sample in a study of blood T cell repertoires in COVID-19. Libraries were prepared by immunoSEQ multiplex PCR; TCRdb keeps only in-frame clonotypes and omits some of them. The table includes 250,000 to 300,000 clones, around 90% detected once. The sequenced sample consisted of peripheral blood. The receptors derive from a woman in her fifties or sixties who had recovered from COVID-19. Each CDR3 is given with its conserved first and last residue. The order of the fields is clone size, V gene, J gene, D gene, CDR3 DNA, CDR3 protein. A D gene is named only where the DNA matches it firmly. Clone size is shown for a subset of rows, as once, few, many or a class of expanded clone.

>.|TRBV18|TRBJ1-5|.
TGTGCCAGCTCAACAGGGTACACAAATCAGCCCCAGCATTTT
CASSTGYTNQPQHF
>.|TRBV15|TRBJ1-1|.
TGTGCCACCAGCAGCTCCCACCCGAGCGAGAAGCTGAACACTGAAGCTTTCTTT
CATSSSHPSEKLNTEAFF
>.|TRBV7-9|TRBJ1-2|TRBD1
TGTGCCAGCAGCTCGCCCCGGGACAGGGGAGAAGGTGGCTACACCTTC
CASSSPRDRGEGGYTF
>.|TRBV6-4|TRBJ2-1|TRBD2
TGTGCCAGCAGTGCGACTAGCGGGCTGGGTGAGCAGTTCTTC
CASSATSGLGEQFF
>.|TRBV6-2/TRBV6-3|TRBJ2-1|.
TGTGCCAGCAGTGCGACTAGTCTTGAGCAGTTCTTC
CASSATSLEQFF
>few|TRBV29-1|TRBJ2-3|.
TGCAGCGTCGGACAGAAAGGTTCAGATACGCAGTATTTT
CSVGQKGSDTQYF
>.|TRBV20-1|TRBJ2-5|TRBD2
TGCAGTGCTAGTAGCGGGGTAACGGGGGAGACCCAGTACTTC
CSASSGVTGETQYF
>.|TRBV6-5|TRBJ1-2|TRBD1
TGTGCCAGCAGGGGACAGGGGGCGAACTATGGCTACACCTTC
CASRGQGANYGYTF
>.|TRBV19|TRBJ1-1|.
TGTGCCAGTAGTATGGGGCAGGGGTGGACTGAAGCTTTCTTT
CASSMGQGWTEAFF
>.|TRBV5-1|TRBJ1-6|TRBD1
TGCGCCAGCAGCCCGAGCGACAGGGGAGAGCATTCACCCCTCCACTTT
CASSPSDRGEHSPLHF
>.|TRBV7-9|TRBJ1-2|.
TGTGCCAGCAGCCGAGGGGGTAATGACTATGGCTACACCTTC
CASSRGGNDYGYTF
>.|TRBV7-9|TRBJ1-1|.
TGTGCCAGCAGCTTCGGGGGGAACACTGAAGCTTTCTTT
CASSFGGNTEAFF
>.|TRBV11-3|TRBJ2-5|.
TGTGCCAGCAGCTTAGGGTCCGCGCAAGCGGCCCAGTACTTC
CASSLGSAQAAQYF
>.|TRBV12-3/TRBV12-4|TRBJ1-2|.
TGTGCCAGCAATTTACAGGGTGAACATGGCTACACCTTC
CASNLQGEHGYTF
>.|TRBV4-3|TRBJ2-2|.
TGCGCCAGCAGCCAGACCCCCGGGGGTGGCGGGGAGCTGTTTTTT
CASSQTPGGGGELFF
>.|TRBV7-2|TRBJ2-7|TRBD1
TGTGCCAGCAGCCCCTCGGGGACAGCATACTACGAGCAGTACTTC
CASSPSGTAYYEQYF
>.|TRBV6-2/TRBV6-3|TRBJ2-7|TRBD1
TGTGCCAGCAGTTACAATTTGGGCCCAGGGGGCGAATCCTACGAGCAGTACTTC
CASSYNLGPGGESYEQYF
>.|TRBV6-6|TRBJ1-3|.
TGTGCCAGCAGCCCGGGGGGAAACACCATATATTTT
CASSPGGNTIYF
>.|TRBV6-5|TRBJ1-1|.
TGTGCCAGCCTTAGACAGAGGTATATGAACACTGAAGCTTTCTTT
CASLRQRYMNTEAFF
>.|TRBV6-6|TRBJ1-3|TRBD1
TGTGCCAGCAGTTTGGACAGGGTGAACACCATATATTTT
CASSLDRVNTIYF
>once|TRBV2|TRBJ2-3|TRBD2
TGTGCCAGCATGACCGGGACTAGAATGTATTTT
CASMTGTRMYF
>.|TRBV5-6|TRBJ2-5|TRBD2
TGTGCCAGTCTAGCGGGAGTAGGGAAGACCCAGTACTTC
CASLAGVGKTQYF
>.|TRBV6-6|TRBJ2-1|.
TGTGCCAGCAGTTACGGCGGAAGCTCCTACAATGAGCAGTTCTTC
CASSYGGSSYNEQFF
>.|TRBV4-2|TRBJ1-2|.
TGTGCCAGCTCTCGGGAGGACTATGGCTACACCTTC
CASSREDYGYTF
>.|TRBV27|TRBJ2-7|.
TGTGCCAGCAGTCCGGGGTTAAGCTACGAGCAGTACTTC
CASSPGLSYEQYF
>.|TRBV5-4|TRBJ1-2|TRBD1
TGTGCCAGCAGATTCCGAGACAGGGGATGGAGGGAAGGCTACACCTTC
CASRFRDRGWREGYTF
>.|TRBV18|TRBJ2-1|.
TGTGCCAGCTCACCCTTCTGGGACAACAATGAGCAGTTCTTC
CASSPFWDNNEQFF
>.|TRBV12-3/TRBV12-4|TRBJ1-1|.
TGTGCCAGCAGCAGCGACAGGACTGAAGCTTTCTTT
CASSSDRTEAFF
>.|TRBV5-1|TRBJ2-5|TRBD1
TGCGCCAGCAGCTTTCAAGGGACAGGACAAGAGACCCAGTACTTC
CASSFQGTGQETQYF
>.|TRBV27|TRBJ2-5|TRBD1
TGTGCCAGCAGTTTATATTACAGGGGACGAGGGGAGACCCAGTACTTC
CASSLYYRGRGETQYF
>few|TRBV20-1|TRBJ1-1|.
TGCAGTGCTAGTCAGGGTTGGGGGAACACTGAAGCTTTCTTT
CSASQGWGNTEAFF
>.|TRBV30|TRBJ2-5|.
TGTGCCTGGAGTGTACATCCCCGGACAGCCCCCGAATACCAAGAGACCCAGTACTTC
CAWSVHPRTAPEYQETQYF
>.|TRBV3-1/TRBV3-2|TRBJ2-1|TRBD1
TGTGCCAGCAGCCAAGGGACAGGGGCTTCTGGGAACAATGAGCAGTTCTTC
CASSQGTGASGNNEQFF
>.|TRBV3-1/TRBV3-2|TRBJ2-2|TRBD1
TGTGCCAGCAGCCGGGGACAGGTAATCGGGGAGCTGTTTTTT
CASSRGQVIGELFF
>.|TRBV28|TRBJ1-4|TRBD1
TGTGCCAGCAGTTCGTTCGGGACAGGGAAAGAAAAACTGTTTTTT
CASSSFGTGKEKLFF
>.|TRBV27|TRBJ2-1|TRBD2
TGTGCCAGCAGTTTCCTTAGCGGGAGATCCCACAAGGGTGAGCAGTTCTTC
CASSFLSGRSHKGEQFF
>.|TRBV4-3|TRBJ2-7|.
TGCGCCAGCAGCCAAGTGGGCAGCGGTGGCAGCGAGGGACTTTTC
CASSQVGSGGSEGLF
>.|TRBV6-2/TRBV6-3|TRBJ1-2|TRBD1
TGTGCCAGCAGTTACCCCGGGGACAGGCGAAACTATGGCTACACCTTC
CASSYPGDRRNYGYTF
>once|TRBV5-6|TRBJ1-3|TRBD1
TGTGCCAGCAGCTTGGAGGGACAGGGGAGAAACACCATATATTTT
CASSLEGQGRNTIYF
>.|TRBV7-2|TRBJ2-5|.
TGTGCCAGCAGCCAGGGGAGCAGGGGAGAGACCCAGTACTTC
CASSQGSRGETQYF